Each of the 9 T cell receptor beta chains below was sequenced from the same sample in a study of T cells after somatic rescue of genetic block (dated by TCRdb to 2018 to 2020). Library method: the immunoSEQ multiplex PCR assay. What TCRdb holds here is the immuneACCESS table cut down to in-frame rearrangements. Part of the clones is not present; checked against another copy, under half of the missing clones reflect an unresolved V gene, and the others are unexplained. The sample data list 12,000 or so clones, and 78% of these were observed just once. Just over 8% of the sample comes from the top ten. Sequenced sample: peripheral blood mononuclear cells (PBMCs). The origin of the receptors is a boy younger than 18.

Points on this clone: A read error may produce the germline difference seen at one junction end. This rearrangement joins TRBV11-3 to TRBJ2-7, with D tentatively TRBD1 (7 bases). CDR3 length: 15 residues. Germline-derived CDR1 and CDR2 are SGHNT and YENEEA. This CDR3 is CAGSLGGTASYEQYF. As DNA, the CDR3 is TGTGCCGGCAGCTTAGGGGGGACAGCTTCCTACGAGCAGTACTTC.

The gene calls are TRBV7-8 and TRBJ2-7; D possibly corresponds to TRBD2 (6 bases). Germline loops: CDR1 SGHVS, CDR2 FQNEAQ. V gave up 0 bases and J gave up 2 bases, with 8 bases separating them. The CDR3 consists of 14 residues. Written as DNA, the CDR3 is TGTGCCAGCAGCTTAGCGGGGAGGACCTACGAGCAGTACTTC. This gives the protein CASSLAGRTYEQYF.

This chain connects TRBV28 to TRBJ2-7; either TRBD1 or TRBD2 may supply D (5 bases each). The CDR3 runs to 14 residues. The V and J ends lost 3 bases and 0 bases respectively, with 9 bases between them. The germline V gene has CDR1 MDHEN and CDR2 SYDVKM. DNA for the CDR3: TGTGCCAGCAGTTTTGGGACGCTCTCCTACGAGCAGTACTTC. Translation: CASSFGTLSYEQYF.

The genes are TRBV5-1 and TRBJ2-5; D may be TRBD1 (5 bases). V lost 3 bases and J 2 bases, leaving 11 bases between the germline ends. The length of the CDR3 is 14 residues. Germline-derived CDR1 and CDR2 are SGHRS and YFSETQ. The DNA for the CDR3 is TGCGCCAGCAGCTCGACAGTAACTCAAGAGACCCAGTACTTC. Its protein product is CASSSTVTQETQYF.

The chain couples TRBV19 to TRBJ1-3, with D unresolved. The CDR3 extends over 14 amino acids. Germline V CDR1 and CDR2: LNHDA, SQIVND (reference sequence). V was trimmed by 9 bases and J by 0 bases, leaving 12 bases between them. DNA for the CDR3: TGTGCCAGCGGACGGTGGGCCTCTGGAAACACCATATATTTT. Residues: CASGRWASGNTIYF.

This clone appeared a few times. The chain uses TRBV9 and TRBJ2-7; 8 bases line up with TRBD2. V was pared by 5 bases and J by 4 bases, with 14 bases of the junction left unmatched. The CDR3 is made up of 16 amino acids. The germline V gene has CDR1 SGDLS and CDR2 YYNGEE. CDR3 sequence reads: CASRHRYSGNPYEQYF. The CDR3 coding sequence is TGTGCCAGCAGACACCGATATAGCGGGAACCCATACGAGCAGTACTTC.

The chain employs TRBV5-4 and TRBJ1-4; no firm D call. V shed 0 bases and J shed 3 bases, with 12 bases lying between them. The CDR3 contains 16 residues. Germline V gene lookup returns CDR1 SGHNT and CDR2 YYREEE (reference sequence). CDR3 region: CASSLDGFGSNEKLFF. CDR3 DNA sequence: TGTGCCAGCAGCTTGGATGGCTTCGGATCTAATGAAAAACTGTTTTTT.

This chain uses TRBV7-9 with TRBJ2-2, with D uncertain. The V gene's germline CDR1 is SEHNR and CDR2 FQNEAQ (reference sequence). V lost 5 bases, J lost 6 bases, and 16 bases lay in between. CDR3 size: 15 residues. The CDR3 loop reads CASSPTLIFAGELFF. For the CDR3, the DNA is TGTGCCAGCAGCCCAACGCTAATCTTTGCCGGGGAGCTGTTTTTT.

J is TRBJ2-7 and V is TRBV4-3, with TRBD1 matching over 7 bases. This CDR3 comprises 16 residues. Germline V CDR1 and CDR2: LGHNA, YSLEER. The ends lost 0 bases at V and 2 bases at J; junction bases unmatched: 7. The CDR3 bases are TGCGCCAGCAGCCAAGATTGGACAGGTATCCCCTACGAGCAGTACTTC. Translating gives CASSQDWTGIPYEQYF.